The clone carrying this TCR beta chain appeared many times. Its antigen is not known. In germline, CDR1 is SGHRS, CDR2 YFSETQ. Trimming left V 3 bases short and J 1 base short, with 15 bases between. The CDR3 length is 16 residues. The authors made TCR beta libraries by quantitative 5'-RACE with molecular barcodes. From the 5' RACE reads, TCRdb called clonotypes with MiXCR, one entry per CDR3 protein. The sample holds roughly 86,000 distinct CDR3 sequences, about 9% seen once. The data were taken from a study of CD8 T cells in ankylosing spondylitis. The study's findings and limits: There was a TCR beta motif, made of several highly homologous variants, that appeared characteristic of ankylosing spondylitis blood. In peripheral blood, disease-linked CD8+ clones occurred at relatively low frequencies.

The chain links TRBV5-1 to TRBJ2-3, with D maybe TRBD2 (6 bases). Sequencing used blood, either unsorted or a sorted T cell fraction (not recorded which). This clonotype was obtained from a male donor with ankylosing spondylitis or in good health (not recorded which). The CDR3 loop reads CASSWGLSDRTDTQYF. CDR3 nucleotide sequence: TGCGCCAGCAGCTGGGGACTTTCCGACCGCACAGATACGCAGTATTTT. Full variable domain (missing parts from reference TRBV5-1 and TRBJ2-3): KAGVTQTPRYLIKTRGQQVTLSCSPISGHRSVSWYQQTPGQGLQFLFEYFSETQRNKGNFPGRFSGRQFSNSRSEMNVSTLELGDSALYLCASSWGLSDRTDTQYFGPGTRLTVL.